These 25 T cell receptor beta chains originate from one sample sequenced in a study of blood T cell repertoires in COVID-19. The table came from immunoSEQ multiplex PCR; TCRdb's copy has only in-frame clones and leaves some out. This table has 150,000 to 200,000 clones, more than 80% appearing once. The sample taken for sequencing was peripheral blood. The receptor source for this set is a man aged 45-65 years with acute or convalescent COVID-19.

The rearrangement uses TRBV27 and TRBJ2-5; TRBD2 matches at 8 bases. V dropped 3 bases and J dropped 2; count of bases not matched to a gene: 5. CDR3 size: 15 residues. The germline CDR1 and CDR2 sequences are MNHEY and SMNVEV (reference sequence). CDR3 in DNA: TGTGCCAGCAGTTTCATGGCTAGCGGGCAAGAGACCCAGTACTTC. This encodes CASSFMASGQETQYF.

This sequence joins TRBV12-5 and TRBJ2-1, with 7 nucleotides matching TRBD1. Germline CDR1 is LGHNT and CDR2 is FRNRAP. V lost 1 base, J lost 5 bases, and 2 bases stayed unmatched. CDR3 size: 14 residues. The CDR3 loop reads CASGLGDSNNEQFF. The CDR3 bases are TGTGCTAGTGGTTTGGGGGACAGCAACAATGAGCAGTTCTTC.

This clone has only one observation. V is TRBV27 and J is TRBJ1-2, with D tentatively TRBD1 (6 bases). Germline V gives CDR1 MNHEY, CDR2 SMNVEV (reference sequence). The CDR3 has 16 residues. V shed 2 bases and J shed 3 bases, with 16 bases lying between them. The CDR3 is CASSLLEGRGDYGYTF. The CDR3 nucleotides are TGTGCCAGCAGTTTACTCGAGGGCAGGGGAGACTATGGCTACACCTTC.

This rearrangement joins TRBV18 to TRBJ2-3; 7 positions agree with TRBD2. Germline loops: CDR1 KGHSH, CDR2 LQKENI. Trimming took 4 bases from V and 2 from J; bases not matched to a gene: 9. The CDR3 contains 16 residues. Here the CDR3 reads CASSRAGLPNTDTQYF. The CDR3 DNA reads TGTGCCAGCTCACGAGCGGGACTACCAAACACAGATACGCAGTATTTT.

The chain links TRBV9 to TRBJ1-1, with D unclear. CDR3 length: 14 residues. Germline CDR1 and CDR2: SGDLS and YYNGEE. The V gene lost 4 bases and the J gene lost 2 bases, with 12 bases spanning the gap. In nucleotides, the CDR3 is TGTGCCAGCAGCAACTCGAGGGTAAACACTGAAGCTTTCTTT. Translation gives CASSNSRVNTEAFF.

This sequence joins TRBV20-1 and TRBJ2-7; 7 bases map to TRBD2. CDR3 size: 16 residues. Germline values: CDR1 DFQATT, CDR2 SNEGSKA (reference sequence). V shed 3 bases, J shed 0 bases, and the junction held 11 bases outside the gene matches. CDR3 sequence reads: CSASLAGAPRSYEQYF. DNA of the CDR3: TGCAGTGCTAGTCTGGCGGGAGCCCCGCGCTCCTACGAGCAGTACTTC.

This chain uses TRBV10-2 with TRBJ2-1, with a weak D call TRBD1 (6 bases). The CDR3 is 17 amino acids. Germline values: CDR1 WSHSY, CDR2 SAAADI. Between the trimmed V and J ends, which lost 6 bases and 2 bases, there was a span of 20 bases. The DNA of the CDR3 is TGCGCCAGCAGCCCAGACAGGACAAAAGGCCCCTACAATGAGCAGTTCTTC. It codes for CASSPDRTKGPYNEQFF.

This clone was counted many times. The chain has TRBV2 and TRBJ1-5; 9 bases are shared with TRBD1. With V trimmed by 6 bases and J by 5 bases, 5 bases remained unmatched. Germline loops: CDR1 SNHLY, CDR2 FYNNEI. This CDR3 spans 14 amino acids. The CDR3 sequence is CASSATGGYQPQHF. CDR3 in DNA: TGTGCCAGCAGCGCTACAGGGGGCTATCAGCCCCAGCATTTT.

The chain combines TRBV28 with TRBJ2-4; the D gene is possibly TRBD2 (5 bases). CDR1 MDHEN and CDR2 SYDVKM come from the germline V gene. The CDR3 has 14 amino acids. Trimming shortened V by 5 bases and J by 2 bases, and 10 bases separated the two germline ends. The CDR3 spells CASSPGSTKNIQYF. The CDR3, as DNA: TGTGCCAGCAGTCCTGGGAGTACCAAAAACATTCAGTACTTC.

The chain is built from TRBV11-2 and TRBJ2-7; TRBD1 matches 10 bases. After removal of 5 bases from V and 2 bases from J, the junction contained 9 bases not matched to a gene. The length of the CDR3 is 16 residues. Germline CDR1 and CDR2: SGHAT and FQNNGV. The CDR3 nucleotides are TGTGCCAGCAGCATACGGACAGGGGGTTTTACCTACGAGCAGTACTTC. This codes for CASSIRTGGFTYEQYF. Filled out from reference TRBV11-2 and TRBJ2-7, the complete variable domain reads EAGVAQSPRYKIIEKRQSVAFWCNPISGHATLYWYQQILGQGPKLLIQFQNNGVVDDSQLPKDRFSAERLKGVDSTLKIQPAKLEDSAVYLCASSIRTGGFTYEQYFGPGTRLTVT.

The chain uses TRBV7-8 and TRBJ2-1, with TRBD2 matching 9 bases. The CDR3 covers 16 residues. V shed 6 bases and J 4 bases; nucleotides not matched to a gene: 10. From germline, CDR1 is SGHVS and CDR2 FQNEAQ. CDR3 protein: CASSPIAGAGYNEQFF. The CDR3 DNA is TGTGCCAGCAGTCCTATAGCGGGGGCGGGGTACAATGAGCAGTTCTTC.

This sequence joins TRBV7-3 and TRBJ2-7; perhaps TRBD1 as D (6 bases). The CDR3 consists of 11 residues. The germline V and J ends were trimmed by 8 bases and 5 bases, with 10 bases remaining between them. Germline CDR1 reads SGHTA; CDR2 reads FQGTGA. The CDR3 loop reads CASGRGHEQYF. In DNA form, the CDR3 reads TGTGCCAGCGGCAGGGGCCACGAGCAGTACTTC. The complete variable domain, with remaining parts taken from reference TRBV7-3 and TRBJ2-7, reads GAGVSQTPSNKVTEKGKYVELRCDPISGHTALYWYRQSLGQGPEFLIYFQGTGAADDSGLPNDRFFAVRPEGSVSTLKIQRTERGDSAVYLCASGRGHEQYFGPGTRLTVT.

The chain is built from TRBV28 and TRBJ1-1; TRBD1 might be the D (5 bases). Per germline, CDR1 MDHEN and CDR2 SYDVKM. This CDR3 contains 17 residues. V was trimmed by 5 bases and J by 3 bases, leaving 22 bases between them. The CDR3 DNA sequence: TGTGCCAGCAGTCCTCCCCGAGGGGTCGGGAGGGACACTGAAGCTTTCTTT. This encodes CASSPPRGVGRDTEAFF.

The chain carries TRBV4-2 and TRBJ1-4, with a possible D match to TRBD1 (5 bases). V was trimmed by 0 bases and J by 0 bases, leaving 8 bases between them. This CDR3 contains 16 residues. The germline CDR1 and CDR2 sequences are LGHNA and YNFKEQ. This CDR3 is CASSQEGGATNEKLFF. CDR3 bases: TGTGCCAGCAGCCAAGAGGGGGGGGCAACTAATGAAAAACTGTTTTTT.

The CDR3 spells CASMAGMASGANVLTF. CDR3 coding DNA: TGTGCCAGCATGGCGGGGATGGCCTCTGGGGCCAACGTCCTGACTTTC. The chain couples TRBV25-1 to TRBJ2-6, with D tentatively TRBD2 (6 bases). Germline CDR1 is MGHDK and CDR2 is SYGVNS. V was cut by 7 bases and J by 0 bases, with 13 bases left in between. The CDR3 extends over 16 amino acids.

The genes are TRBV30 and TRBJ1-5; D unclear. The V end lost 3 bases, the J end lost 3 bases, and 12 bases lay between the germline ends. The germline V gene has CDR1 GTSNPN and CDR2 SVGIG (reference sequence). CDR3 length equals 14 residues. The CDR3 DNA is TGTGCCTGGAGGTCAGGCCAAAACAATCAGCCCCAGCATTTT. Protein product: CAWRSGQNNQPQHF.

CDR3 in DNA: TGTGCCAGCAGTTTAGGTGCGCAGGGTCGTTCCGACTATGGCTACACCTTC. It is translated as CASSLGAQGRSDYGYTF. The genes are TRBV28 and TRBJ1-2, with D possibly matching TRBD1 (5 bases). Germline lookup yields CDR1 MDHEN and CDR2 SYDVKM. The CDR3 is made up of 17 amino acids. Between the trimmed V and J ends, which lost 2 bases and 3 bases, there was a span of 19 bases.

This CDR3 is CASSNGQGANYGYTF. CDR3 nucleotides: TGTGCCAGCAGCAACGGACAGGGAGCTAACTATGGCTACACCTTC. J is TRBJ1-2 and V is TRBV4-2, with TRBD1 matching over 8 bases. J gave up 0 bases and V 5 bases, and 5 bases lay outside the gene matches. CDR3 length: 15 amino acids. Germline assignment: CDR1 LGHNA and CDR2 YNFKEQ.

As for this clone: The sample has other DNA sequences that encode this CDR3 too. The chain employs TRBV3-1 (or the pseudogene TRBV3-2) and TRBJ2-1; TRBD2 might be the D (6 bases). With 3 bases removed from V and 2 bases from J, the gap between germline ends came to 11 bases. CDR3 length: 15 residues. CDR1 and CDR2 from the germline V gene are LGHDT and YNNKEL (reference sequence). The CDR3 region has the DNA TGTGCCAGCAGCCACCCCGGGGGTCCCTACAATGAGCAGTTCTTC. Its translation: CASSHPGGPYNEQFF.

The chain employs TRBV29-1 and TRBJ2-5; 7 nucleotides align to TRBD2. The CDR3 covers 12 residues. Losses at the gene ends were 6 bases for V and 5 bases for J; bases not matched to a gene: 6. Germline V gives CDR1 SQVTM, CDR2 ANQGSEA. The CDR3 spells CSVTGGEETQYF. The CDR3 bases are TGCAGCGTAACGGGAGGAGAGGAGACCCAGTACTTC.

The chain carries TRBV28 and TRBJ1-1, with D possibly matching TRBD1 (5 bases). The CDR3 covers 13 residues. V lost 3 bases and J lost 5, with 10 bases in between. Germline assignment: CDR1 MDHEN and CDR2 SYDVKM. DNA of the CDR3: TGTGCCAGCAGTTTGGGCAGGGCAACTGAAGCTTTCTTT. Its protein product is CASSLGRATEAFF.

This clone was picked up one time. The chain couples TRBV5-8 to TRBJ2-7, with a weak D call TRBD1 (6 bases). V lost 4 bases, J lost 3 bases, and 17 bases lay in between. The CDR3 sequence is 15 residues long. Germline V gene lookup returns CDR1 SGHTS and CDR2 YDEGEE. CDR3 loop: CASSRSSSRGYEQYF. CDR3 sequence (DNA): TGTGCCAGCAGCCGGAGCTCTAGCAGGGGCTACGAGCAGTACTTC.

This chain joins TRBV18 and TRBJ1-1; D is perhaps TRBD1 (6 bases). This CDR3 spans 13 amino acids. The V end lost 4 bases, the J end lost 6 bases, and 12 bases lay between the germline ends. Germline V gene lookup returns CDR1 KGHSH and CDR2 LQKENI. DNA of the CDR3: TGTGCCAGCTCACGCCGGGACAACGCTGAAGCTTTCTTT. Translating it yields CASSRRDNAEAFF.

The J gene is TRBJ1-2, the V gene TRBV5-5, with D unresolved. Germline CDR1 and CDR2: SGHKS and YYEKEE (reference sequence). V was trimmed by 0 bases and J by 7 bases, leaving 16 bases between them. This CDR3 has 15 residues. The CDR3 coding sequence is TGTGCCAGCAGCTTGGCTGTTGGGCCCGGGAGTGGCTACACCTTC. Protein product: CASSLAVGPGSGYTF.

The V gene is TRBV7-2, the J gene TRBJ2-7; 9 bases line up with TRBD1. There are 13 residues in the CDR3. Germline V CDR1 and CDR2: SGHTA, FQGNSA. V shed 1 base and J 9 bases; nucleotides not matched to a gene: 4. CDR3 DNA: TGTGCCAGCAGCTTAGTAGGGACAGGGATGCAGTACGTC. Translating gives CASSLVGTGMQYV.